The next 9 T cell receptor beta chains were all read from a single sample in a study of CD8 T cell repertoires and HIV-1 epitope variants. Only in-frame clones appear in the TCRdb table, and some are missing; sequencing was by immunoSEQ multiplex PCR. Here the sample spans roughly 5,000 clones, under 70% being singletons. These receptors' targets are unknown. Sequenced sample: cultured CD8+ T cells derived from PBMCs. Receptor source: a male donor with HIV.

J is TRBJ2-3 and V is TRBV7-3, with 8 positions matching TRBD2. Germline CDR1 and CDR2: SGHTA and FQGTGA. This CDR3 is built from 16 residues. With V trimmed by 1 base and J by 3 bases, 6 bases remained unmatched. The CDR3 here is CASSLSGGMITDTQYF. The DNA for the CDR3 is TGTGCCAGCAGCTTAAGCGGGGGGATGATTACAGATACGCAGTATTTT.

The rearrangement joins TRBV5-6 to TRBJ1-5, with 7 bases fitting TRBD1. This CDR3 contains 13 residues. Looked up from germline, CDR1 is SGHDT and CDR2 is YYEEEE. The J segment lost 4 bases and the V segment lost 4 bases, leaving 2 bases of the junction unmatched. The CDR3 reads CASSPDRNQPQHF. CDR3 nucleotides: TGTGCCAGCAGCCCGGACAGGAATCAGCCCCAGCATTTT.

The rearrangement joins TRBV6-5 to TRBJ2-7; D possibly corresponds to TRBD2 (6 bases). Per the germline V gene, CDR1 is MNHEY and CDR2 is SVGAGI. The CDR3 has 14 amino acids. Deletions cut 2 bases from V and 4 bases from J, with 12 bases between. The CDR3 loop is CASSYRDLGYEQYF. CDR3 in DNA: TGTGCCAGCAGTTACCGGGACTTGGGGTACGAGCAGTACTTC.

This chain connects TRBV11-1 to TRBJ2-2; D may correspond to TRBD1 or TRBD2 (5 bases each). V was pared by 6 bases and J by 2 bases, with 10 bases between. This CDR3 has 14 residues. Germline CDR1 is SGHAT and CDR2 is FQDESV (reference sequence). CDR3 sequence: CASSHRDNTGELFF. The CDR3 DNA is TGTGCCAGCAGTCACCGGGACAACACCGGGGAGCTGTTTTTT.

The chain has TRBV7-9 and TRBJ1-1; D perhaps matches TRBD1 (6 bases). The CDR3 contains 16 residues. With 5 bases removed from V and 0 bases from J, the gap between germline ends came to 16 bases. Looked up from germline, CDR1 is SEHNR and CDR2 is FQNEAQ (reference sequence). CDR3 sequence (DNA): TGTGCCAGCAGCCTCGCCACAGGGTCCATGAACACTGAAGCTTTCTTT. Translating gives CASSLATGSMNTEAFF.

This clone was counted between two and nine times. The CDR3 is CASSPAGIGTEAFF. CDR3 DNA: TGTGCCAGCAGCCCCGCGGGGATTGGGACTGAAGCTTTCTTT. The chain joins TRBV6-6 to TRBJ1-1; D is unclear. Germline CDR1 is MNHNY and CDR2 is SVGAGI (reference sequence). The ends were cut back, 6 bases at V and 5 bases at J, with 16 bases in the middle. There are 14 residues in the CDR3.

The chain has TRBV27 and TRBJ2-1; no firm D call. With 0 bases removed from V and 3 bases from J, the gap between germline ends came to 9 bases. CDR3 size: 15 residues. The V gene's germline CDR1 is MNHEY and CDR2 SMNVEV (reference sequence). Here the CDR3 reads CASSLSALIYNEQFF. Written as DNA, the CDR3 is TGTGCCAGCAGTTTATCGGCATTGATCTACAATGAGCAGTTCTTC.

This chain connects TRBV28 to TRBJ2-5; TRBD1 matches at 7 bases. The germline CDR1 and CDR2 sequences are MDHEN and SYDVKM. V trimming: 5 bases; J trimming: 5 bases; junction bases outside the gene matches: 11. The length of the CDR3 is 15 residues. The CDR3 reads CASSPPTGLGETQYF. CDR3 sequence (DNA): TGTGCCAGCAGTCCACCGACAGGGTTGGGGGAGACCCAGTACTTC.

This sequence joins TRBV5-1 and TRBJ2-7; D call uncertain. V was clipped by 5 bases and J by 3 bases, with 9 bases between them. The CDR3 runs 12 residues. Per germline, CDR1 SGHRS and CDR2 YFSETQ. The CDR3 reads CASRGYNYEQYF. The CDR3 bases are TGCGCCAGCAGGGGCTATAACTACGAGCAGTACTTC.